The rows below give T cell receptor beta chains drawn from one sample of a study of PD-1 blockade in classical Hodgkin lymphoma. This table comes from immunoSEQ multiplex PCR, and its TCRdb copy is limited to in-frame clones, with some not included. The table has fewer than 40,000 clones, about 86% seen once; the top ten hold roughly 0.83%. Material: CD4+ T cells from blood, obtained before the fourth cycle of nivolumab. These receptors came from a human donor with classical Hodgkin lymphoma. Each CDR3 is given with its conserved first and last residue. The D gene is left open where the match is weak. Where a row states a size, it is once, few, many or the class of an expanded clone; other rows omit it.

abundance	v_gene	j_gene	d_gene	CDR3nt	CDR3aa
-	TRBV19	TRBJ1-5	-	TGTGCCAGTAGTATTGGACACTATAGCAATCAGCCCCAGCATTTT	CASSIGHYSNQPQHF
-	TRBV7-9	TRBJ2-7	-	TGTGCCAGCAGCTTAGTCCCCCCTAGCGAGCAGTACTTC	CASSLVPPSEQYF
-	TRBV27	TRBJ2-7	-	TGTGCCAGCAGTCAATTATCTAGGGACGAGCAGTACTTC	CASSQLSRDEQYF
-	TRBV15	TRBJ1-5	-	TGTGCCACCAGCAGAGATCTAAAGCCCCAGCATTTT	CATSRDLKPQHF
-	TRBV7-2	TRBJ2-3	TRBD2	TGTGCCAGCATCGGGAGGGGGGCCATAGATACGCAGTATTTT	CASIGRGAIDTQYF
-	TRBV6-1	TRBJ2-7	-	TGTGCCAGCAGGACACCTCTGCCGGGACCGCAGTACTTC	CASRTPLPGPQYF
-	TRBV5-1	TRBJ1-2	-	TGCGCCAGCAGTCCGGCAGGGCAATATGGCTACACCTTC	CASSPAGQYGYTF
-	TRBV7-3	TRBJ2-6	-	TGTGCCAGCAGCTTGCGGGTCTCTGGGGCCAACGTCCTGACTTTC	CASSLRVSGANVLTF
-	TRBV2	TRBJ2-5	TRBD1	TGTGCCAGCAAAGGTGGGACAGTACAAGAGACCCAGTACTTC	CASKGGTVQETQYF
few	TRBV7-7	TRBJ2-5	-	TGTGCCAGCAGCCGGGCCTGGGACCCCCTTGGGGAGACCCAGTACTTC	CASSRAWDPLGETQYF
few	TRBV4-3	TRBJ1-5	-	TGCGCCAGCAGCCCCTACTTCGGGCAGCCCCAGCATTTT	CASSPYFGQPQHF
-	TRBV5-1	TRBJ1-4	-	TGCGCCAGCAGGTCGCAGGGGTCCGCTAATGAAAAACTGTTTTTT	CASRSQGSANEKLFF
few	TRBV7-9	TRBJ1-6	-	TGTGCCAGCAGCCAGGCGGGGAGTAATTCACCCCTCCACTTT	CASSQAGSNSPLHF
-	TRBV28	TRBJ2-2	TRBD2	TGTGCCAGCAGCCAATCCGGGGGGGCTCACACCGGGGAGCTGTTTTTT	CASSQSGGAHTGELFF
-	TRBV19	TRBJ2-3	-	TGTGCCAGTAGCCTACAGGGGGGGAGGACAGATACGCAGTATTTT	CASSLQGGRTDTQYF
-	TRBV6-1	TRBJ2-3	-	TGTGCCAGCAGTGAACCACAGGGCACAGATACGCAGTATTTT	CASSEPQGTDTQYF
once	TRBV5-1	TRBJ2-5	TRBD1	TGCGCCAGCAGCTTGTACTGGGACAGGGGGTCCCAGTACTTC	CASSLYWDRGSQYF
-	TRBV2	TRBJ1-5	TRBD1	TGTGCCAGCAGTGAAGTGCCGGGACAGGGGGCGACTACACAGCCCCAGCATTTT	CASSEVPGQGATTQPQHF
-	TRBV6-5	TRBJ1-5	-	TGTGCCAGCAGTTCAGGACAGCTAGATCAGCCCCAGCATTTT	CASSSGQLDQPQHF
-	TRBV7-9	TRBJ2-3	TRBD2	TGTGCCAGCACCCTCAGCGGGACTAGCGGGGGCCGAGATACGCAGTATTTT	CASTLSGTSGGRDTQYF
-	TRBV2	TRBJ1-3	-	TGTGCCAGCAGTGGGGAACGCGCGAACACCATATATTTT	CASSGERANTIYF
once	TRBV2	TRBJ2-7	TRBD2	TGTGCCAGCAGTCTCACGCGGGGACTAGCGGGGGGCTTCTACGAGCAGTACTTC	CASSLTRGLAGGFYEQYF
-	TRBV11-3	TRBJ1-1	-	TGTGCCAGCAGCTTTAGGGGCGGGGTTGCTTTCTTT	CASSFRGGVAFF
-	TRBV5-4	TRBJ2-7	-	TGTGCCAGCAGCCCTGGCCAGGGAATAATCTCGTACGAGCAGTACTTC	CASSPGQGIISYEQYF
-	TRBV18	TRBJ2-3	TRBD1	TGTGCCAGCTCATTACAGGGGCGAGTCACAGATACGCAGTATTTT	CASSLQGRVTDTQYF
-	TRBV6-1	TRBJ1-3	TRBD1	TGTGCCAGCAGTGACCCGGGACAGGGCTCTGGAAACACCATATATTTT	CASSDPGQGSGNTIYF
-	TRBV29-1	TRBJ2-3	-	TGCAGCGAAGATAGGTGGGGGGCGAACACAGATACGCAGTATTTT	CSEDRWGANTDTQYF
few	TRBV4-2	TRBJ1-6	-	TGTGCCAGCAGCCAAGACCTAGGGCCGTCAGATTCACCCCTCCACTTT	CASSQDLGPSDSPLHF
-	TRBV19	TRBJ2-5	TRBD1	TGTGCCAGTAGCCTCGACAGGGACATAGAGACCCAGTACTTC	CASSLDRDIETQYF
once	TRBV9	TRBJ2-1	TRBD2	TGTGCCAGCAGCCTAGGGACTAGCGGATACAATGAGCAGTTCTTC	CASSLGTSGYNEQFF
-	TRBV30	TRBJ1-2	-	TGTGCCTGGAGTGAGGGGAACTATGGCTACACCTTC	CAWSEGNYGYTF
-	TRBV5-1	TRBJ2-6	-	TGCGCCAGCAGCTACTCCGACAGGAACCTAGCTGGGGCCAACGTCCTGACTTTC	CASSYSDRNLAGANVLTF
-	TRBV7-9	TRBJ1-1	-	TGTGCCAGCAGCCCTGAAGTTTTCTTT	CASSPEVFF
-	TRBV7-9	TRBJ1-2	TRBD1	TGTGCCAGCAGCTTAGCGGGGACAGAGTACTATGGCTACACCTTC	CASSLAGTEYYGYTF
once	TRBV7-2	TRBJ2-1	TRBD2	TGTGCCAGCAGCTTGGGACTAGCTAGGTATGAGCAGTTCTTC	CASSLGLARYEQFF
-	TRBV7-3	TRBJ2-3	-	TGTGCCAGCAGCCCGGCCGGGGGGCTAAGCACAGATACGCAGTATTTT	CASSPAGGLSTDTQYF